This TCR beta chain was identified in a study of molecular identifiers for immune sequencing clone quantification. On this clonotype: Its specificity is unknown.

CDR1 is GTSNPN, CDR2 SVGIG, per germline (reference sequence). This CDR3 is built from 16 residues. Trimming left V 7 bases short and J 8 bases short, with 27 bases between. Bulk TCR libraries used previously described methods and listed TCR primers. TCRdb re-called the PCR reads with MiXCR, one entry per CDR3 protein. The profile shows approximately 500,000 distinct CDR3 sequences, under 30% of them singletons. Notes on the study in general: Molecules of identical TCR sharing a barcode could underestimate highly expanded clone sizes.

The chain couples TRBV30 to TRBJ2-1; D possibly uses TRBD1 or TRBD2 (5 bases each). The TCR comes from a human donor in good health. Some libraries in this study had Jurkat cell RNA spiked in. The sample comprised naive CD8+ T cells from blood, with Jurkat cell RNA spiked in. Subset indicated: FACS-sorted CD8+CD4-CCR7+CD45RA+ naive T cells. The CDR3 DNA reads TGTGCCTTCCTCCTTGGTGGGGGTTTCAACGGGGATGAGCAGTTCTTC. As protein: CAFLLGGGFNGDEQFF.